A selection of T cell receptor beta chains follows, all from one sample in a study of CXCR3-negative and CXCR3-positive naive CD8 T cells. TCRdb reprocessed the 5' RACE reads and reports one entry per CDR3 protein, with no DNA. This sample's clone table lists approximately 100,000 distinct CDR3 sequences. Sequenced input: naive CXCR3+ CD8+ T cells from blood. The receptors derive from a human donor in good health. Some clones in this sample may be carry-over from other donors' samples. Both conserved end residues are part of each CDR3. The order of the fields is V gene, J gene, CDR3 protein.

v_call: TRBV7-9
j_call: TRBJ2-7
cdr3_aa: CASSLDTGPTSSYEQYF

v_call: TRBV28
j_call: TRBJ1-4
cdr3_aa: CASSLYPKDNEKLFF

v_call: TRBV6-2/TRBV6-3
j_call: TRBJ2-5
cdr3_aa: CASSPSLASPKETQYF

v_call: TRBV21-1
j_call: TRBJ2-7
cdr3_aa: CASSKGEGETSGFPAYEQYF

v_call: TRBV7-9
j_call: TRBJ2-1
cdr3_aa: CASSDRRGVNNEQFF

v_call: TRBV4-3
j_call: TRBJ2-2
cdr3_aa: CASSPHSDRPVELFF

v_call: TRBV11-1
j_call: TRBJ2-3
cdr3_aa: CASSFRDLAYADTQYF

v_call: TRBV29-1
j_call: TRBJ2-7
cdr3_aa: CSVETGRSPYEQYF

v_call: TRBV13
j_call: TRBJ2-5
cdr3_aa: CASSHRQGSLGTQYF

v_call: TRBV19
j_call: TRBJ2-1
cdr3_aa: CATTTSGRALSYNEQFF

v_call: TRBV27
j_call: TRBJ2-2
cdr3_aa: CASSWGISGSHSGELFF